The clone carrying this TCR beta chain is labeled medium-sized. Its antigen remains unidentified. Study outcomes and limitations: Approximately 13% of tumor Treg sequences matched naive CD4+ cells.

Trimming cost V 2 bases and J 4 bases; bases outside gene matches: 5. The CDR3 length is 15 residues. TRBV12-4/TRBJ1-2 clonotypes were amplified with adaptor-ligated barcode primers. TCRdb independently ran MiXCR on the multiplex PCR reads; one entry per CDR3 protein. Of roughly 500 distinct CDR3 sequences listed, roughly a tenth are singletons. Purified naive CD4+ T cells were depleted of CD25+ Tregs. The sequenced sample consisted of naive CD4+ T cells sorted from blood. Noted subset: naive CD4+ T cells, CD4+CD45RA+CD25-. V and J are TRBV12-3 or TRBV12-4 and TRBJ1-2; 9 bases align to TRBD1. The sequence was obtained from a female donor with breast cancer. The CDR3 coding sequence is TGTGCCAGCAGTTTACCCGGGACAGGGCTCTATGGCTACACCTTC. This gives the protein CASSLPGTGLYGYTF.